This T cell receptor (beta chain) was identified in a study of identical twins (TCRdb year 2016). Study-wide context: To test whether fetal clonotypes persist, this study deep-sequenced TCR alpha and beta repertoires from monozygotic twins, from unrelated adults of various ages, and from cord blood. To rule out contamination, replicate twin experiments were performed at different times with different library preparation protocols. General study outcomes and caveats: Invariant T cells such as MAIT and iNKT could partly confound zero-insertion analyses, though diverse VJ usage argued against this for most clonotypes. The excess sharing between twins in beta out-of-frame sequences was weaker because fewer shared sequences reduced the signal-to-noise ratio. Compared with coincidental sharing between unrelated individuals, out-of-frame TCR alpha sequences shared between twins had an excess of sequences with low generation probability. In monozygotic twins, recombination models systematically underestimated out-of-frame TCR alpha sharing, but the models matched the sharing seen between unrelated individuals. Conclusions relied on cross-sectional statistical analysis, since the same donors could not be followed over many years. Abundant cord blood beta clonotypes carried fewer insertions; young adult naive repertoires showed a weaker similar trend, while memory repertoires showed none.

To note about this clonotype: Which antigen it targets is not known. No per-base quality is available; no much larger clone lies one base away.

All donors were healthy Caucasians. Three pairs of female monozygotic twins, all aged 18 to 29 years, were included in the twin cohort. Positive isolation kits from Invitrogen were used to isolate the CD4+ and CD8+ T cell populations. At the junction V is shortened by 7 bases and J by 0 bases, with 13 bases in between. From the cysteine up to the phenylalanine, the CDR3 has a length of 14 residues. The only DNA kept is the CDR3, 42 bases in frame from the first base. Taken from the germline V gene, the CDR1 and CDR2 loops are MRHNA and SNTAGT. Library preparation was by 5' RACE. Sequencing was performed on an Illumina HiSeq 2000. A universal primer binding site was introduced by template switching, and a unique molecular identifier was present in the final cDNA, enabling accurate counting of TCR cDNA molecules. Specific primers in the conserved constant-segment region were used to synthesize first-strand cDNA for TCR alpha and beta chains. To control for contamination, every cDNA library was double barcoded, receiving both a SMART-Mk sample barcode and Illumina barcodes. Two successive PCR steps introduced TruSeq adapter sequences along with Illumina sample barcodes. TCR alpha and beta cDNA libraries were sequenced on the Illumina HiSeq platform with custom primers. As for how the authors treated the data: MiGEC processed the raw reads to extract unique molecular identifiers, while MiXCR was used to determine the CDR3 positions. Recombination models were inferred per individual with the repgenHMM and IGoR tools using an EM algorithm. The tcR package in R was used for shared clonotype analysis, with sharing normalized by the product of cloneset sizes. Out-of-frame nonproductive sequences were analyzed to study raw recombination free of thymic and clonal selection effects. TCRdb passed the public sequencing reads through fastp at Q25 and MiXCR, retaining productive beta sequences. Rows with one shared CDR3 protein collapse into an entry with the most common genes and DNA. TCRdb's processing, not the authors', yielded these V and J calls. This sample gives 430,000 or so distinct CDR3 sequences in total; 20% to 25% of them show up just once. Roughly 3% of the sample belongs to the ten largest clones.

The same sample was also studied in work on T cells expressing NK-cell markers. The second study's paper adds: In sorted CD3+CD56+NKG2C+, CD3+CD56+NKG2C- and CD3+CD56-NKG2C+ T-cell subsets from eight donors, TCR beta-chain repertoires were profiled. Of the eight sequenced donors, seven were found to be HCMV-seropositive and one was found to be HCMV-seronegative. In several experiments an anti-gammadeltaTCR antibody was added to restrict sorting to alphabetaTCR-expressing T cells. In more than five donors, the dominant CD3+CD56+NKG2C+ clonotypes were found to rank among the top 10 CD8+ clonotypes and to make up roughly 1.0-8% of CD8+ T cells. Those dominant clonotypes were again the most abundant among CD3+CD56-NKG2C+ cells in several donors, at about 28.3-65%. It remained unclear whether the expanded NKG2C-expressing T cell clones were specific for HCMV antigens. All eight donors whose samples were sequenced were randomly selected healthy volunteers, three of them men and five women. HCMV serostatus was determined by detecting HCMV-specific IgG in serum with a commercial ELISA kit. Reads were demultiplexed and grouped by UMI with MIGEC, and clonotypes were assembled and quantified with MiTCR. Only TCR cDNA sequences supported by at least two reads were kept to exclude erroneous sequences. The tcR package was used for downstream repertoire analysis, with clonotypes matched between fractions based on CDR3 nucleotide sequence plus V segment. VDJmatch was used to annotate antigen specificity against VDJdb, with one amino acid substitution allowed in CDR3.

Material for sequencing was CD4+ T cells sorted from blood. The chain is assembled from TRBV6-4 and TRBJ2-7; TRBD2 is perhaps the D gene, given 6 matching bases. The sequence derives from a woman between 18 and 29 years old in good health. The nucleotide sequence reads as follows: TGTGCCAGCACCTTAGCGGAGTGCTCCTACGAGCAGTACTTC. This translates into CASTLAECSYEQYF.